Reported below is one T cell receptor (beta chain). The CDR3 has 12 residues. CDR1 MGHRA and CDR2 YSYEKL come from the germline V gene. V was clipped by 4 bases and J by 7 bases, with 8 bases between them. The sample originates from a study of T cell repertoires in cytomegalovirus infection. Using its own MiXCR run on the reads, TCRdb lists one record per CDR3 protein. The sample consists of around 530,000 distinct CDR3 sequences, approximately 15% of them appearing once. The sequenced sample consisted of CD8+ T cells from PBMCs. The gene calls are TRBV4-1 and TRBJ2-1; no clear D. The sequence was collected from a human donor in good health (CMV status not recorded). Some clones in this sample may be carry-over from other donors' samples. The DNA for the CDR3 is TGCGCCAGCAGCCTATCCCCAAATGAGCAGTTCTTC. Translating gives CASSLSPNEQFF.